The 16 T cell receptor beta chains below were found in one sample sequenced in a study of blood T cells in healthy people across ages. The second PCR ran 7 to 11 cycles with a sample-barcoded 5' primer and J-beta primers. Each CDR3 protein is one row after TCRdb ran MiXCR on the 5' RACE reads. The data show approximately 680,000 distinct CDR3 sequences, roughly 30% seen once. Material: blood. The receptors here all came from a woman aged 80 or over in good health.

This clonotype was counted a few times. The chain joins TRBV7-8 to TRBJ1-6, with D perhaps TRBD1 (6 bases). Per the germline V gene, CDR1 is SGHVS and CDR2 is FQNEAQ. Between the trimmed V and J ends, which lost 2 bases and 7 bases, there was a span of 24 bases. CDR3 length equals 19 residues. The CDR3 is CASSLRQAGTIGGNSPLHF. DNA for the CDR3: TGTGCCAGCAGCTTACGACAGGCCGGGACTATTGGGGGGAATTCACCCCTCCACTTT.

This clonotype was detected a few times. The gene calls are TRBV5-5 and TRBJ2-5; 12 bases line up with TRBD1. Germline loops: CDR1 SGHKS, CDR2 YYEKEE (reference sequence). V trimming: 2 bases; J trimming: 11 bases; junction bases outside the gene matches: 22. The CDR3 is made up of 19 amino acids. CDR3 nucleotide sequence: TGTGCCAGCAGCTTTATTTTTGGGAGGGGACAGGGGGCCTACAATGAGCAGTACTTC. It is translated as CASSFIFGRGQGAYNEQYF.

This clonotype appeared a few times. A much larger clone sits a single nucleotide away, making a read error possible. The chain uses TRBV5-1 and TRBJ2-7; D gene unclear. V lost 3 bases, J lost 0 bases, and 10 bases lay in between. Germline CDR1 is SGHRS and CDR2 is YFSETQ. This CDR3 comprises 14 residues. The CDR3 region has the DNA TGCGCCAGCAGCTGTGACCGGAGCTCCTACGAGCAGTACTTC. Its translation: CASSCDRSSYEQYF.

Regarding this clonotype: This may be a read error: a much more frequent sequence differs by one nucleotide. The chain is built from TRBV20-1 and TRBJ2-1, with no clear D. The last part of the DNA fits TRBJ2-7 better; the J call may be wrong. CDR3 length: 14 residues. The germline V gene has CDR1 DFQATT and CDR2 SNEGSKA (reference sequence). The CDR3, as DNA: TGCAGTGCTAGTCCAGAGTACTCCTACAATGAGCAGTACTTC. Its protein is CSASPEYSYNEQYF.

As for this clonotype: A much larger clone differs by one base, so this may be a read error. The chain links TRBV27 to TRBJ1-6; D is unresolved. The V gene's germline CDR1 is MNHEY and CDR2 SMNVEV (reference sequence). The CDR3 length is 12 residues. DNA for the CDR3: TGTGCCAGCAGTTTATACGGGTCACCCCGCCACTTT. Protein: CASSLYGSPRHF.

The chain carries TRBV7-2 and TRBJ1-5, with D possibly being TRBD1 (6 bases). Trimming pared 2 bases from V and 7 bases from J, leaving 12 bases between. Germline V gene sequence: CDR1 SGHTA, CDR2 FQGNSA. The CDR3 is 14 residues long. The CDR3 nucleotides read TGTGCCAGCAGCTTACCCACCAGGGGCCAGCCCCAGCATTTT. This encodes CASSLPTRGQPQHF.

This clonotype showed up many times. The chain combines TRBV9 with TRBJ2-1; no definite D call. The V gene lost 3 bases and the J gene lost 3 bases, with 4 bases spanning the gap. The germline V gene has CDR1 SGDLS and CDR2 YYNGEE. This CDR3 spans 12 amino acids. DNA of the CDR3: TGTGCCAGCAGCGCCCGCTACAATGAGCAGTTCTTC. It translates to CASSARYNEQFF. Together with reference TRBV9 and TRBJ2-1, the CDR3 gives the full variable domain: DSGVTQTPKHLITATGQRVTLRCSPRSGDLSVYWYQQSLDQGLQFLIQYYNGEERAKGNILERFSAQQFPDLHSELNLSSLELGDSALYFCASSARYNEQFFGPGTRLTVL.

This clonotype occurred a few times. The chain couples TRBV9 to TRBJ2-2, with TRBD1 matching over 7 bases. This CDR3 is built from 16 residues. The V gene's germline CDR1 is SGDLS and CDR2 YYNGEE. The V segment lost 4 bases and the J segment 4 bases; nucleotides outside the gene matches: 10. CDR3 region: CASSPQGTVITGELFF. DNA for the CDR3: TGTGCCAGCAGCCCCCAGGGGACAGTTATCACCGGGGAGCTGTTTTTT. Filled out from reference TRBV9 and TRBJ2-2, the complete variable domain reads DSGVTQTPKHLITATGQRVTLRCSPRSGDLSVYWYQQSLDQGLQFLIQYYNGEERAKGNILERFSAQQFPDLHSELNLSSLELGDSALYFCASSPQGTVITGELFFGEGSRLTVL.

This clonotype was picked up many times. The V and J genes are TRBV28 and TRBJ2-5; D might be TRBD1 (6 bases). The CDR3 totals 12 residues. Germline assignment: CDR1 MDHEN and CDR2 SYDVKM. V dropped 1 base and J dropped 11 bases, with 11 bases sitting between them. CDR3 sequence reads: CASSLSQGTQYF. CDR3 bases: TGTGCCAGCAGTTTATCACAGGGAACGCAGTACTTC.

This clonotype was seen a single time. The gene calls are TRBV6-5 and TRBJ2-7; 7 nucleotides agree with TRBD2. Looked up from germline, CDR1 is MNHEY and CDR2 is SVGAGI. The CDR3 totals 13 residues. The trim removed 6 bases at V and 0 bases at J, leaving 2 bases unmatched. The CDR3 loop reads CASRAGFSYEQYF. The CDR3 region has the DNA TGTGCCAGCAGAGCGGGATTCTCCTACGAGCAGTACTTC.

This clonotype appeared a few times. The gene calls are TRBV19 and TRBJ1-1, with TRBD1 as a possible D gene (5 bases). The length of the CDR3 is 15 residues. Germline V gives CDR1 LNHDA, CDR2 SQIVND (reference sequence). V gave up 3 bases and J gave up 11 bases, with 22 bases separating them. This CDR3 is CASSIREFAVTRAFF. The CDR3, as DNA: TGTGCCAGTAGTATCAGGGAGTTTGCAGTCACGAGGGCTTTCTTT.

The genes are TRBV5-1 and TRBJ2-1, with 7 bases identical to TRBD2. From germline, CDR1 is SGHRS and CDR2 YFSETQ. Trimming at V came to 4 bases and at J to 5 bases, leaving 9 bases not matched to a gene. The CDR3 runs 15 residues. CDR3 in DNA: TGCGCCAGCAGCGTTGGACTAGGGGTCCACAATGAGCAGTTCTTC. Amino acid sequence: CASSVGLGVHNEQFF. Complete variable domain (other parts from reference TRBV5-1 and TRBJ2-1): KAGVTQTPRYLIKTRGQQVTLSCSPISGHRSVSWYQQTPGQGLQFLFEYFSETQRNKGNFPGRFSGRQFSNSRSEMNVSTLELGDSALYLCASSVGLGVHNEQFFGPGTRLTVL.

For this clonotype: A single base separates this from a much larger clone, so it may be a read error. The CDR3 bases are TGCAGTGCTAGTCCTGGGGCGGCAAATGAAAAACTGTTTTTT. This codes for CSASPGAANEKLFF. V and J are TRBV20-1 and TRBJ1-4; TRBD1 is a possible D gene (5 bases). Germline V gives CDR1 DFQATT, CDR2 SNEGSKA (reference sequence). The CDR3 loop spans 14 amino acids. V was clipped by 3 bases and J by 5 bases, with 13 bases between them.

This clonotype was seen a handful of times. The chain combines TRBV2 with TRBJ1-4; 9 bases fit TRBD1. The CDR3 totals 15 residues. The ends lost 5 bases at V and 5 bases at J; junction bases unmatched: 6. The germline V gene encodes CDR1 SNHLY and CDR2 FYNNEI. CDR3 sequence (DNA): TGTGCCAGCAGTCACCGACAGGGGGGGAATGAAAAACTGTTTTTT. It translates to CASSHRQGGNEKLFF.

The chain carries TRBV20-1 and TRBJ2-1, with TRBD2 matching 12 bases. The CDR3 sequence is 16 residues long. Unmatched junction bases numbered 10, after V lost 3 bases and J lost 7 bases. Germline CDR1 DFQATT, CDR2 SNEGSKA (reference sequence). CDR3 residues: CSASLTGLAGRNEQFF. The CDR3 DNA reads as TGCAGTGCTAGTCTAACGGGACTAGCGGGCCGTAATGAGCAGTTCTTC.

This clonotype was observed at least ten times. The chain has TRBV20-1 and TRBJ2-3; 10 bases agree with TRBD2. V shed 3 bases, J shed 4 bases, and the junction held 10 bases outside the gene matches. The CDR3 loop spans 16 amino acids. Germline assignment: CDR1 DFQATT and CDR2 SNEGSKA (reference sequence). CDR3 sequence (DNA): TGCAGTGCTAGCCTCACTAGCGGGGTTCGCCCAGATACGCAGTATTTT. Translated, it gives CSASLTSGVRPDTQYF.